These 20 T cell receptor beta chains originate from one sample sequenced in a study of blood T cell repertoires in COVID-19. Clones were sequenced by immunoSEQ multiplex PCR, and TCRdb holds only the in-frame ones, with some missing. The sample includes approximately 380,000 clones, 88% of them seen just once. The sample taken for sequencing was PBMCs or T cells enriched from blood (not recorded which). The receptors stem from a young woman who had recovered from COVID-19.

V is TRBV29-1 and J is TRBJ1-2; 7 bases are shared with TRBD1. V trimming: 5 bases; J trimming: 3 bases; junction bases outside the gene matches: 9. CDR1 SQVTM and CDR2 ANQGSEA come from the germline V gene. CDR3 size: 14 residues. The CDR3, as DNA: TGCAGCGTTATAAGACAGGGTGAGGACTATGGCTACACCTTC. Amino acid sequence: CSVIRQGEDYGYTF.

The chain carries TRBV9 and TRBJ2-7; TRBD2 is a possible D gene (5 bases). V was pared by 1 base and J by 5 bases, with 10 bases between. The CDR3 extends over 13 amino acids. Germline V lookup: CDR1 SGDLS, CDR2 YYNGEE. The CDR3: CASSVYEGHEQYF. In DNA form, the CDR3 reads TGTGCCAGCAGCGTATACGAGGGCCACGAGCAGTACTTC.

CDR3 DNA sequence: TGTGCCAGCAGCCGCGGGACAGCGAACCAAGTTAAGTTGAACACCGGGGAGCTGTTTTTT. This gives the protein CASSRGTANQVKLNTGELFF. The chain links TRBV6-6 to TRBJ2-2; D may be TRBD1 (7 bases). The V end was cut by 6 bases, the J end by 1 base, with 27 bases between. Germline loops: CDR1 MNHNY, CDR2 SVGAGI (reference sequence). The CDR3 contains 20 residues.

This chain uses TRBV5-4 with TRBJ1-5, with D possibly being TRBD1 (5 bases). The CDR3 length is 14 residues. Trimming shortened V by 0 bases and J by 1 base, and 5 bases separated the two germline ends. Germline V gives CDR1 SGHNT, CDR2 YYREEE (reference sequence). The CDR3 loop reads CASSLGGSNQPQHF. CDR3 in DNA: TGTGCCAGCAGCTTGGGGGGCAGCAATCAGCCCCAGCATTTT.

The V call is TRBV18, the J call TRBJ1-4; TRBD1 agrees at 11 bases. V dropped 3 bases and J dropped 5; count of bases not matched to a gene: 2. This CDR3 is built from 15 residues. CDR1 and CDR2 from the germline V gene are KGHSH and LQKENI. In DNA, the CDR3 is TGTGCCAGCTCACCCCGGACAGGGGGCAATGAAAAACTGTTTTTT. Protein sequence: CASSPRTGGNEKLFF.

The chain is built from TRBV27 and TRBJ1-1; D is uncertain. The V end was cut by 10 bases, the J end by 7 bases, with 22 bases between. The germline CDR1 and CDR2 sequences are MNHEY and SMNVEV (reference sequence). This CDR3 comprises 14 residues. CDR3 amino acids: CATYFGEGHGEAFF. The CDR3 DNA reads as TGTGCCACCTACTTTGGGGAGGGTCATGGTGAAGCTTTCTTT.

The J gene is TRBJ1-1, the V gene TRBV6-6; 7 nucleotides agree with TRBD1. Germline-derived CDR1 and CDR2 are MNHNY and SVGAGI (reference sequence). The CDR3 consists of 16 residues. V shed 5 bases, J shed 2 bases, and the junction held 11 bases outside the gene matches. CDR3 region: CASSNDRVLGNTEAFF. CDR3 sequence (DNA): TGTGCCAGCAGTAACGACAGGGTACTGGGAAACACTGAAGCTTTCTTT.

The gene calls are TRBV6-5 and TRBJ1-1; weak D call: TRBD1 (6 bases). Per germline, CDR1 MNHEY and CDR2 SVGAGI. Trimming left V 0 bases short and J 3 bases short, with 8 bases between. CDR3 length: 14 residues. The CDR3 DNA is TGTGCCAGCAGTTACTCTACAGGGCACACTGAAGCTTTCTTT. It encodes CASSYSTGHTEAFF.

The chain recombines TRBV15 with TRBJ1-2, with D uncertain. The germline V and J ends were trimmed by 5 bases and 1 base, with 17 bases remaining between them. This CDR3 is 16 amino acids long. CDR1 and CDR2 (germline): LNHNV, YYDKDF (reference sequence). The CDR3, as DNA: TGTGCCACCAGCTCAACGACCCAGGCGGGTAACTATGGCTACACCTTC. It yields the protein CATSSTTQAGNYGYTF.

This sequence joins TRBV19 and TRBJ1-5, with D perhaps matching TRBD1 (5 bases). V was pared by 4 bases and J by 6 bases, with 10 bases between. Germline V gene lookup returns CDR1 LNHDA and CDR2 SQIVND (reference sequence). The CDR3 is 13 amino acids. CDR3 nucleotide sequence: TGTGCCAGTAGTAAGGGGCCGGGTCAGCCCCAGCATTTT. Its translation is CASSKGPGQPQHF. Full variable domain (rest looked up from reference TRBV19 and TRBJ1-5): DGGITQSPKYLFRKEGQNVTLSCEQNLNHDAMYWYRQDPGQGLRLIYYSQIVNDFQKGDIAEGYSVSREKKESFPLTVTSAQKNPTAFYLCASSKGPGQPQHFGDGTRLSIL.

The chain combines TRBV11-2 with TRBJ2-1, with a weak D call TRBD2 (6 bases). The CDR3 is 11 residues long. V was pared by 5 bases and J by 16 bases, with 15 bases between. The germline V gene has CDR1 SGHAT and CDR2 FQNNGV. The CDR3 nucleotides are TGTGCCAGCAGCCCCAAATGGGGGGTATTCTTC. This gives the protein CASSPKWGVFF. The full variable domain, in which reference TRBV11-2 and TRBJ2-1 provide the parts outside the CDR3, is EAGVAQSPRYKIIEKRQSVAFWCNPISGHATLYWYQQILGQGPKLLIQFQNNGVVDDSQLPKDRFSAERLKGVDSTLKIQPAKLEDSAVYLCASSPKWGVFFGPGTRLTVL.

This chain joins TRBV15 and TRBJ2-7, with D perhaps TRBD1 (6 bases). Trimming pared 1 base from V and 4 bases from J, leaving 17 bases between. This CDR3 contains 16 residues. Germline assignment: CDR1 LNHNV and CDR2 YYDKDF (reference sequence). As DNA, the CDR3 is TGTGCCACCAGCAGAGGGGGGCCAGGAGTCCCTTACGAGCAGTACTTC. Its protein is CATSRGGPGVPYEQYF.

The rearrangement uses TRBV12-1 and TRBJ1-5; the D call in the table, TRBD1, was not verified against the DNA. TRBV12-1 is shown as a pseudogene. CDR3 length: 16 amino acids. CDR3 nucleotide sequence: TGTGCCAGCAGCTTTCCCAGGGATTATAGCAATCAGCCCCAGCATTTT. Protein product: CASSFPRDYSNQPQHF.

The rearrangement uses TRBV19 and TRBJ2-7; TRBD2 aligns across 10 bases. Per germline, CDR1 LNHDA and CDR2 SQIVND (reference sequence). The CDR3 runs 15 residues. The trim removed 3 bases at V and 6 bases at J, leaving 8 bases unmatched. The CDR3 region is CASSMAQGLATEQYF. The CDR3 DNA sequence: TGTGCCAGTAGTATGGCCCAGGGACTAGCGACCGAGCAGTACTTC.

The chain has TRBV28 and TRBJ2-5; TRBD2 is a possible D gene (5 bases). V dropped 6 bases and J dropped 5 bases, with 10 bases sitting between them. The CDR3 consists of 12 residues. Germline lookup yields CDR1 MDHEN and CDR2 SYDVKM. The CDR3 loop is CASSHSGETQYF. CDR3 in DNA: TGTGCCAGCAGCCATTCGGGGGAGACCCAGTACTTC.

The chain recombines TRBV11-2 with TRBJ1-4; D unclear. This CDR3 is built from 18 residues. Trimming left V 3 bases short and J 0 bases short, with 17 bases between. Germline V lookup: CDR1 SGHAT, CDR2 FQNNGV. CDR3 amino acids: CASSFRSGPWATNEKLFF. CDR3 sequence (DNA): TGTGCCAGCAGCTTTAGGTCTGGGCCATGGGCAACTAATGAAAAACTGTTTTTT.

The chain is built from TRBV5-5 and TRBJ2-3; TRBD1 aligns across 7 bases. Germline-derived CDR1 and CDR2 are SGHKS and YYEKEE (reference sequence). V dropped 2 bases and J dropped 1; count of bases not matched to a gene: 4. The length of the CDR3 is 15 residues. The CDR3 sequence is CASSLSGGGTDTQYF. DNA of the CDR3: TGTGCCAGCAGCTTATCAGGGGGTGGCACAGATACGCAGTATTTT.

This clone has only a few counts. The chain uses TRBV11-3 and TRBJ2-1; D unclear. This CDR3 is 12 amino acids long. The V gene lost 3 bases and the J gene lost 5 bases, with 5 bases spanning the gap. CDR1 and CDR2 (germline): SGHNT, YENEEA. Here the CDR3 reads CASSFTNNEQFF. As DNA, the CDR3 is TGTGCCAGCAGCTTTACAAACAATGAGCAGTTCTTC.

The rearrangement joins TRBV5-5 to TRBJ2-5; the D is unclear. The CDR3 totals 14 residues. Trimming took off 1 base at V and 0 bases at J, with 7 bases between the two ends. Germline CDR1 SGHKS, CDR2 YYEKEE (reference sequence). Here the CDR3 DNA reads TGTGCCAGCAGCTTGAACAGAGACCAAGAGACCCAGTACTTC. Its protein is CASSLNRDQETQYF.

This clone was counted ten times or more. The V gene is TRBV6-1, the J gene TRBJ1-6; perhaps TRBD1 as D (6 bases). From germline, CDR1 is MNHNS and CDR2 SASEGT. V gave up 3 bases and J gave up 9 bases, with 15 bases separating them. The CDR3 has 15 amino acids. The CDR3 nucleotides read TGTGCCAGCAGTGAGGCGCAGGGGACCGCTTCACCCCTCCACTTT. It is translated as CASSEAQGTASPLHF.